Below, one T cell receptor (beta chain) is given with its context. This entry comes from a study of T cells in Graves' hyperthyroidism and ophthalmopathy. Whole-study context: Before any treatment, at initial diagnosis, peripheral blood was collected.

TCR beta CDR3 regions were amplified from RNA. An initial round of RT-PCR targeting the TCR CDR3 relied on the HTBI primer set. TCRdb called the multiplex PCR reads again in MiXCR, with one record for every CDR3 protein. The sample records 340,000 or so distinct CDR3 sequences, over 15% being singletons. The length of the CDR3 is 16 residues. V shed 2 bases and J shed 3 bases, with 14 bases lying between them. Per the germline V gene, CDR1 is MNHEY and CDR2 is SVGEGT. The sequenced material came from blood. The receptor's source is a woman between 45 and 65 years old with Graves' hyperthyroidism. The V call is TRBV6-2 or TRBV6-3, the J call TRBJ1-5; D call uncertain. The CDR3 spells CASSYRAEPINQPQHF. The CDR3 DNA follows: TGTGCCAGCAGTTACCGGGCAGAGCCTATCAATCAGCCCCAGCATTTT.